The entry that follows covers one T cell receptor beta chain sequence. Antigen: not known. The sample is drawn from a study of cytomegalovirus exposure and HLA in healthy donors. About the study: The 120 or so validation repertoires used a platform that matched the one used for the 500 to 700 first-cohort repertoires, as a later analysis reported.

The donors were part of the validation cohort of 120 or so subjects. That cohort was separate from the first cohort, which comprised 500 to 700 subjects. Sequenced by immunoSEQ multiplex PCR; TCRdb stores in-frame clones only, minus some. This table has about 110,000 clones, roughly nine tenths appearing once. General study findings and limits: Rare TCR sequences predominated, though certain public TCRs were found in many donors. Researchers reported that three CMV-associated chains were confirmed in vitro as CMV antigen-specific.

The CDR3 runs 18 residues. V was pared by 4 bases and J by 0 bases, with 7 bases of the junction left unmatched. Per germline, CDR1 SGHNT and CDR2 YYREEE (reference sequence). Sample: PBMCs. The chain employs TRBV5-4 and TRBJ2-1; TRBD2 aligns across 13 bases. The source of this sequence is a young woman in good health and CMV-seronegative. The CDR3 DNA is TGTGCCAGCAGCCGGGGACTAGCGGGGCTAAGCTCCTACAATGAGCAGTTCTTC. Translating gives CASSRGLAGLSSYNEQFF.